This T cell receptor beta chain was retrieved from a study of T cells after yellow fever vaccination. Across the study: SMART-Seq v4 Ultra Low Input handled preparation of low-cell-number fractions.

Germline CDR1 and CDR2: SGHTA and FQGNSA. Trimming took 7 bases from V and 5 from J; bases not matched to a gene: 8. This CDR3 has 14 residues. The table lists this clonotype with a few counts. No antigen is known for it. Regarding the study as a whole: Abundant clonotypes from the bulk population could contaminate FACS-sorted repertoires. A large majority of primary-vaccination clones showed up again after the booster (about 96% CD4, roughly 91% CD8).

UMIs and a universal primer site were added when TCR cDNA was made by 5'RACE template switching. TCRdb fed the 5' RACE reads into MiXCR, producing one record per CDR3 protein. The sample has under 600,000 distinct CDR3 sequences, 13% seen once. Sequenced here: PBMCs, sampled on the day of the yellow fever booster vaccination. The receptor was derived from a man aged 30-40 years who received the YFV17D yellow fever vaccine. The chain couples TRBV7-2 to TRBJ1-2; 9 bases match TRBD1. The CDR3 loop is CASTGGQGRYGYTF. Written as DNA, the CDR3 is TGTGCCAGCACCGGTGGACAGGGGAGATATGGCTACACCTTC.